This TCR beta chain comes out of a study of cytomegalovirus exposure and HLA in healthy donors. The CDR3 covers 13 residues. J gave up 6 bases and V 5 bases, and 3 bases lay outside the gene matches. Germline V lookup: CDR1 SGHTA, CDR2 FQGNSA. Profiling relied on immunoSEQ multiplex PCR, and the TCRdb table lists in-frame clones only, not all of them. The sample has around 220,000 clones; over 70% are singletons. Concerning this clone itself: Its specificity is unknown.

Study findings and constraints: A list of approximately 160 TCR beta chains associated with cytomegalovirus was given.

The TCR was taken from a woman in her thirties in good health and CMV-seropositive. The V gene is TRBV7-2, the J gene TRBJ1-2; 10 nucleotides agree with TRBD1. The sequencing input was PBMCs. As DNA, the CDR3 is TGTGCCAGCAGCCCGGACAGGGGGAATGGCTACACCTTC. Translation: CASSPDRGNGYTF. Full variable domain (remainder filled in from reference TRBV7-2 and TRBJ1-2): GAGVSQSPSNKVTEKGKDVELRCDPISGHTALYWYRQSLGQGLEFLIYFQGNSAPDKSGLPSDRFSAERTGGSVSTLTIQRTQQEDSAVYLCASSPDRGNGYTFGSGTRLTVV.